This TCR beta chain comes out of a study of T cells in Graves' hyperthyroidism and ophthalmopathy. This clonotype was picked up many times. Amplification of TCR beta CDR3 regions used RNA as the template. A set of HTBI primers served as the primers for a first-round RT-PCR of the TCR CDR3. TCRdb re-called the multiplex PCR reads with MiXCR, one entry per CDR3 protein. The table has around 360,000 distinct CDR3 sequences, around 15% seen once. V lost 5 bases and J lost 0; bases outside the gene matches: 4. CDR1 is DFQATT, CDR2 SNEGSKA, per germline (reference sequence). This CDR3 has 14 amino acids. Sequenced sample: blood. This chain joins TRBV20-1 and TRBJ2-1; 7 bases align to TRBD1. The receptor's source is a woman aged 55-69 years with Graves' ophthalmopathy. DNA for the CDR3: TGCAGTGCTCTTAGACAGGGCTCCTACAATGAGCAGTTCTTC. This sequence encodes CSALRQGSYNEQFF.